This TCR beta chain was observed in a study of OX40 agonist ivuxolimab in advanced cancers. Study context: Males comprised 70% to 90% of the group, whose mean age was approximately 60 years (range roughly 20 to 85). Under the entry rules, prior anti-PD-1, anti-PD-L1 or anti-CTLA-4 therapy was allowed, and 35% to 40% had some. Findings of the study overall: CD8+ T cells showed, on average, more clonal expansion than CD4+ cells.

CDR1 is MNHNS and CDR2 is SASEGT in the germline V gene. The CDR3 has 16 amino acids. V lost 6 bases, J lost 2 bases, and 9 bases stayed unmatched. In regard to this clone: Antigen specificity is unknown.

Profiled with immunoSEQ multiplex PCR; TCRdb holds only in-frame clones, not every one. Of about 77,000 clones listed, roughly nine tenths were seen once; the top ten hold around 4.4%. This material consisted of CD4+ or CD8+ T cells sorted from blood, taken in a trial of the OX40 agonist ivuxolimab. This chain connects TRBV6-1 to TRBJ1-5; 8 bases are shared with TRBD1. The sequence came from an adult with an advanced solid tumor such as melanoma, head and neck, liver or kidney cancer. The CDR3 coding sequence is TGTGCCAGCAGGGAACAGGGGGGGCTTGGCAATCAGCCCCAGCATTTT. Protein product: CASREQGGLGNQPQHF.